The 21 T cell receptor beta chains listed next were all sequenced from one sample in a study of CD8 T cells in Susac syndrome. RNA totalling roughly 0.45 to 1 ug underwent reverse transcription with random hexamers. TCRdb re-called the immunoSEQ multiplex PCR reads with MiXCR, one entry per CDR3 protein. The sample has a few hundred thousand distinct CDR3 sequences, roughly nine tenths seen once. The sample consisted of CD8+ T cells from PBMCs. The receptors derive from a human donor with multiple sclerosis.

The CDR3 coding sequence is TGTGCCACCAGTGACCCCAGGGCCCCTATCTACGAGCAGTACTTC. Protein product: CATSDPRAPIYEQYF. The J gene is TRBJ2-7, the V gene TRBV24-1, with a tentative D call TRBD1 (5 bases). V gave up 4 bases and J gave up 3 bases, with 15 bases separating them. CDR1 is KGHDR and CDR2 is SFDVKD in the germline V gene. This CDR3 contains 15 residues.

As DNA, the CDR3 is TGTGCCAGCAGCTCACCAATAGCGGGAGATCCCAATGAGCAGTTCTTC. Amino acid sequence: CASSSPIAGDPNEQFF. J is TRBJ2-1 and V is TRBV5-6, with TRBD2 matching 9 bases. The CDR3 totals 16 residues. CDR1 is SGHDT and CDR2 is YYEEEE in the germline V gene. The junction had 10 bases not matched to a gene; V was cut back by 3 bases and J by 6 bases.

The CDR3 loop is CASSYRTGVAEQYF. The CDR3, as DNA: TGTGCCAGCAGCTACCGGACAGGGGTGGCCGAGCAGTACTTC. The V gene is TRBV7-8, the J gene TRBJ2-7; 9 bases fit TRBD1. This CDR3 comprises 14 residues. Germline V CDR1 and CDR2: SGHVS, FQNEAQ. The V segment lost 4 bases and the J segment 6 bases; nucleotides outside the gene matches: 7.

The table lists this clonotype with a count of one. J is TRBJ1-2 and V is TRBV4-1; D is undetermined. The CDR3 spans 15 residues. Germline-derived CDR1 and CDR2 are MGHRA and YSYEKL. V gave up 1 base and J gave up 5 bases, with 14 bases separating them. The CDR3 region has the DNA TGCGCCAGCAGCCAAGTTCGCATGGCAGATTATGGCTACACCTTC. It is translated as CASSQVRMADYGYTF.

This sequence joins TRBV7-9 and TRBJ2-7, with TRBD2 matching 9 bases. The CDR3 has 15 amino acids. Germline V gives CDR1 SEHNR, CDR2 FQNEAQ (reference sequence). The V and J ends lost 4 bases and 3 bases, in that order; junction bases with no gene match: 7. The chain's CDR3 is CASSSQREDYYEQYF. CDR3 bases: TGTGCCAGCAGCTCCCAGCGGGAGGACTACTACGAGCAGTACTTC.

The V call is TRBV5-6, the J call TRBJ1-2, with D unclear. Per germline, CDR1 SGHDT and CDR2 YYEEEE. The V gene lost 3 bases and the J gene lost 8 bases, with 11 bases spanning the gap. This CDR3 contains 12 residues. CDR3 in DNA: TGTGCCAGCAGCTGGACCCGAGGGGGCTACACCTTC. Amino acids: CASSWTRGGYTF.

This chain joins TRBV20-1 and TRBJ1-6; 8 nucleotides agree with TRBD1. J lost 7 bases, V lost 6 bases, and 8 bases had no gene match. This CDR3 contains 14 residues. CDR1 DFQATT and CDR2 SNEGSKA come from the germline V gene (reference sequence). This CDR3 is CSAKTGEENSPLHF. DNA of the CDR3: TGCAGTGCCAAGACAGGGGAGGAGAATTCACCCCTCCACTTT.

The V gene is TRBV7-6, the J gene TRBJ1-6, with a tentative D call TRBD1 (6 bases). The V and J ends lost 3 bases and 8 bases respectively, with 11 bases between them. The CDR3 covers 14 residues. CDR1 and CDR2 (germline): SGHVS, FNYEAQ. The DNA for the CDR3 is TGTGCCAGCAGCTTCGGAGGGGGACATTCACCCCTCCACTTT. It translates to CASSFGGGHSPLHF.

The CDR3 nucleotides read TGTGCCAGCAGCTTGGGCCTTAACGTACTACCCTCGGAAGAGACCCAGTACTTC. Its protein is CASSLGLNVLPSEETQYF. This chain joins TRBV5-6 and TRBJ2-5; D is ambiguous. The CDR3 covers 18 residues. Germline-derived CDR1 and CDR2 are SGHDT and YYEEEE. V lost 0 bases and J lost 3, with 21 bases in between.

This chain links TRBV15 with TRBJ2-7; no clear D gene. The CDR3 has 17 amino acids. Looked up from germline, CDR1 is LNHNV and CDR2 is YYDKDF (reference sequence). V was clipped by 0 bases and J by 0 bases, with 15 bases between them. The CDR3 loop reads CATSRDKGVRSSYEQYF. The CDR3 coding sequence is TGTGCCACCAGCAGAGATAAGGGTGTCAGGAGCTCCTACGAGCAGTACTTC.

CDR3 nucleotide sequence: TGTGCCAGCTATGGGGCCGAAGGGGGACCACCTTCCTACGAGCAGTACTTC. The encoded protein is CASYGAEGGPPSYEQYF. The rearrangement uses TRBV6-1 and TRBJ2-7; D is possibly TRBD1 (6 bases). This CDR3 has 17 residues. V lost 8 bases and J lost 1, with 24 bases in between. Germline loops: CDR1 MNHNS, CDR2 SASEGT.

The rearrangement links TRBV2 to TRBJ2-2; 7 bases agree with TRBD1. Trimming at V came to 6 bases and at J to 4 bases, leaving 8 bases not matched to a gene. Germline CDR1 and CDR2: SNHLY and FYNNEI. CDR3 length: 15 amino acids. CDR3 in DNA: TGTGCCAGCAGCCCCCGACAGGGTCGCACCGGGGAGCTGTTTTTT. This codes for CASSPRQGRTGELFF.

This chain links TRBV9 with TRBJ1-1; TRBD1 matches at 7 bases. Trimming at V came to 3 bases and at J to 1 base, leaving 6 bases not matched to a gene. Germline V gene data show CDR1 as SGDLS and CDR2 as YYNGEE. The CDR3 runs 15 residues. The CDR3 nucleotides read TGTGCCAGCAGCGGTTCCGGGACAGCGAACACTGAAGCTTTCTTT. This translates into CASSGSGTANTEAFF.

The chain couples TRBV5-1 to TRBJ2-1; TRBD1 matches at 10 bases. J was trimmed by 7 bases and V by 4 bases; bases with no gene match: 2. This CDR3 is built from 13 residues. CDR1 SGHRS and CDR2 YFSETQ come from the germline V gene. CDR3 DNA: TGCGCCAGCAGCGCGGGACAGGGGAATGAGCAGTTCTTC. Its protein is CASSAGQGNEQFF.

The table lists this clonotype with a count of one. The V gene is TRBV5-4, the J gene TRBJ2-3, with TRBD2 identical over 12 bases. This CDR3 region has 17 residues. Germline CDR1 SGHNT, CDR2 YYREEE (reference sequence). V trimming: 0 bases; J trimming: 3 bases; junction bases outside the gene matches: 5. Written as DNA, the CDR3 is TGTGCCAGCAGCTTGGCGCAACTAGCGGGGGGTACAGATACGCAGTATTTT. It translates to CASSLAQLAGGTDTQYF.

This chain joins TRBV3-1 and TRBJ2-7, with D perhaps matching TRBD2 (5 bases). The V end was cut by 1 base, the J end by 3 bases, with 16 bases between. The CDR3 is 16 amino acids. Germline values: CDR1 LGHDT, CDR2 YNNKEL (reference sequence). CDR3 loop: CASSQAGAGPGYEQYF. CDR3 nucleotides: TGTGCCAGCAGCCAAGCGGGTGCGGGCCCCGGCTACGAGCAGTACTTC.

The chain carries TRBV11-2 and TRBJ2-3; D remains ambiguous. This CDR3 contains 15 residues. Germline V gives CDR1 SGHAT, CDR2 FQNNGV. The V end was cut by 4 bases, the J end by 0 bases, with 11 bases between. CDR3 sequence: CASSSTHPSTDTQYF. CDR3 DNA sequence: TGTGCCAGCAGCTCTACCCACCCTAGCACAGATACGCAGTATTTT.

The chain couples TRBV2 to TRBJ2-7; TRBD2 matches 7 bases. V gave up 3 bases and J gave up 1 base; unmatched junction bases: 6. The CDR3 runs to 15 residues. Germline V gene data show CDR1 as SNHLY and CDR2 as FYNNEI. The CDR3 coding sequence is TGTGCCAGCAGTGACGGGGAGGGGATTTCCTACGAGCAGTACTTC. This encodes CASSDGEGISYEQYF.

The chain links TRBV15 to TRBJ1-5, with 9 bases matching TRBD1. Trimming took 8 bases from V and 3 from J; bases not matched to a gene: 11. Germline CDR1 reads LNHNV; CDR2 reads YYDKDF (reference sequence). The CDR3 is 16 residues long. The CDR3 sequence is CATHESGTGNNQPQHF. The DNA for the CDR3 is TGTGCCACCCACGAGTCCGGGACAGGGAACAATCAGCCCCAGCATTTT. The full variable domain, its missing parts supplied by reference TRBV15 and TRBJ1-5, is DAMVIQNPRYQVTQFGKPVTLSCSQTLNHNVMYWYQQKSSQAPKLLFHYYDKDFNNEADTPDNFQSRRPNTSFCFLDIRSPGLGDTAMYLCATHESGTGNNQPQHFGDGTRLSIL.

V usage is TRBV5-6 and J usage is TRBJ2-7; tentative D call: TRBD2 (6 bases). Germline CDR1 is SGHDT and CDR2 is YYEEEE. V lost 0 bases, J lost 1 base, and 8 bases lay in between. This CDR3 is 14 amino acids long. The CDR3: CASSLEGTSYEQYF. The CDR3 DNA follows: TGTGCCAGCAGCTTGGAGGGGACTTCCTACGAGCAGTACTTC.

This sequence joins TRBV5-6 and TRBJ1-2; TRBD1 is a possible D gene (5 bases). The CDR3 spans 16 residues. With 4 bases removed from V and 8 bases from J, the gap between germline ends came to 24 bases. Germline V CDR1 and CDR2: SGHDT, YYEEEE. CDR3 residues: CASSEEGNVAGGGYTF. CDR3 sequence (DNA): TGTGCCAGCAGCGAGGAAGGGAACGTGGCCGGGGGAGGCTACACCTTC. Looking up the rest from reference TRBV5-6 and TRBJ1-2 gives the full variable domain: DAGVTQSPTHLIKTRGQQVTLRCSPKSGHDTVSWYQQALGQGPQFIFQYYEEEERQRGNFPDRFSGHQFPNYSSELNVNALLLGDSALYLCASSEEGNVAGGGYTFGSGTRLTVV.